Listed below are T cell receptor beta chains from one sample, sequenced in a study of sequential checkpoint blockade in melanoma. Some clones are missing from TCRdb's copy, which holds only in-frame ones; the method was immunoSEQ multiplex PCR. This sample has around 6,400 clones, with around 21% found just once. The sequences come from tumor tissue (inferred from file names), collected from a patient given nivolumab and ipilimumab in sequence. These receptors all come from a human donor with melanoma. CDR3s include the opening cysteine and the closing phenylalanine or tryptophan. The D gene is left open where the match is weak. Clone size is not always given. Where it is, it says once, few, many or a class for expanded clones.

TRBJ1-4,14,NA,NA,TRBV28,TGTGCCACTAAGACCGGGCCCGGGGATGAAAAACTGTTTTTT,CATKTGPGDEKLFF
TRBJ2-1,16,NA,TRBD2,TRBV19,TGTGCCAGTAGTATGATGAATAGCGGGAGGGATAATGAGCAGTTCTTC,CASSMMNSGRDNEQFF
TRBJ2-7,13,many,NA,TRBV6-8,TGTGCCAGCAACCTGGGTGGGGCCTACGAGCAGTACTTC,CASNLGGAYEQYF
TRBJ2-3,15,NA,TRBD2,TRBV5-1,TGCGCCAGCAGCTTGGGCGGGAGGTCCACAGATACGCAGTATTTT,CASSLGGRSTDTQYF
TRBJ1-1,14,NA,TRBD1,TRBV29-1,TGCAGCGTGAAGGGGGCTGGGATGAACACTGAAGCTTTCTTT,CSVKGAGMNTEAFF
TRBJ2-4,13,NA,NA,TRBV18,TGTGCCAGCTCACCAGGGACAAAAAACATTCAGTACTTC,CASSPGTKNIQYF
TRBJ2-3,15,NA,NA,TRBV29-1,TGCAGCGTGGACGGACGGGAGTGGGGCACAGATACGCAGTATTTT,CSVDGREWGTDTQYF
TRBJ2-1,14,once,TRBD1,TRBV12-5,TGTGCTAGTGTGGGCGGACAGGGCTACAATGAGCAGTTCTTC,CASVGGQGYNEQFF
TRBJ2-7,16,large,TRBD2,TRBV11-3,TGTGCCAGCAGCTTGCTGGTAGCGGGCGCCTCCTACGAGCAGTACTTC,CASSLLVAGASYEQYF
TRBJ1-1,15,few,NA,TRBV19,TGTGCCAGTAGTACCCTCATAGGGGTGAACACTGAAGCTTTCTTT,CASSTLIGVNTEAFF
TRBJ1-1,14,few,NA,TRBV18,TGTGCCAGCTCACCACGCTCGGGGACTGCTGAAGCTTTCTTT,CASSPRSGTAEAFF
TRBJ1-4,15,NA,NA,TRBV6-8,TGTGCCAGCAGTTACACGACAGGAACTAATGAAAAACTGTTTTTT,CASSYTTGTNEKLFF
TRBJ1-1,14,NA,NA,TRBV10-3,TGTGCCATCAGTGAGTCGTGGGGGAACACTGAAGCTTTCTTT,CAISESWGNTEAFF
TRBJ2-5,14,medium-sized,NA,TRBV11-3,TGTGCCAGCAGCTCCGCTCCGGGGAAGGAGACCCAGTACTTC,CASSSAPGKETQYF
TRBJ2-1,14,many,TRBD1,TRBV11-3,TGTGCCAGCAGCTGGGGGACAGGGGATAATGAGCAGTTCTTC,CASSWGTGDNEQFF
TRBJ2-5,14,medium-sized,NA,TRBV28,TGTGCCACCGAGAAGGCTCAGGAGGGAGAGACCCAGTACTTC,CATEKAQEGETQYF
TRBJ1-3,15,NA,NA,TRBV11-3,TGTGCCAGCAGCTTAGAATCAGGGTACAGAAACACCATATATTTT,CASSLESGYRNTIYF
TRBJ1-2,15,many,NA,TRBV11-3,TGTGCCAGCAGCTTTGGAGGGGGATTAGCGGATGGCTACACCTTC,CASSFGGGLADGYTF
TRBJ1-5,15,NA,TRBD1,TRBV11-3,TGTGCCAGCAGCTCGGACAGGGGCAAGCATCAGCCCCAGCATTTT,CASSSDRGKHQPQHF
TRBJ2-1,15,NA,TRBD2,TRBV11-3,TGTGCCAGCAGCGCTTGGACTAGCGGGAGCGGGGAGCAGTTCTTC,CASSAWTSGSGEQFF
TRBJ2-1,16,few,NA,TRBV6-8,TGTGCCAGCAGTTACCCCACTGGGGGGCTCTACAATGAGCAGTTCTTC,CASSYPTGGLYNEQFF
TRBJ2-1,15,NA,NA,TRBV5-1,TGCGCCAGCAGCTTGGGGCGCGATTCATACAATGAGCAGTTCTTC,CASSLGRDSYNEQFF
TRBJ2-6,17,many,NA,TRBV11-3,TGTGCCAGCAGCTTAGGAAGCAGGGTTCTTGGGGCCAACGTCCTGACTTTC,CASSLGSRVLGANVLTF
TRBJ2-5,13,few,NA,TRBV19,TGTGCCAGTAGTAGGGGAGTTGGAGAGACCCAGTACTTC,CASSRGVGETQYF
TRBJ2-7,14,few,NA,TRBV6-8,TGTGCCAGCAGTTATGCAGCGAGCTCCTACGAGCAGTACTTC,CASSYAASSYEQYF
TRBJ2-7,14,few,TRBD1,TRBV6-8,TGTGCCAGCAGATACGACAGGGGGGCTAGGGAGCAGTACTTC,CASRYDRGAREQYF
TRBJ2-5,13,few,NA,TRBV18,TGTGCCAGCTCACCATACAGGCAAGAGACCCAGTACTTC,CASSPYRQETQYF
TRBJ2-2,15,many,NA,TRBV7-4,TGTGCCAGCAGCTTATCGGGTTTAGACACCGGGGAGCTGTTTTTT,CASSLSGLDTGELFF
TRBJ1-5,14,many,NA,TRBV11-3,TGTGCCAGCAGTCGGGACGGGTTCAATCAGCCCCAGCATTTT,CASSRDGFNQPQHF
TRBJ2-6,15,few,NA,TRBV28,TGTGCCAGCGAAACAGGAGACTCTGGGGCCAACGTCCTGACTTTC,CASETGDSGANVLTF
TRBJ2-1,13,few,NA,TRBV4-1,TGCGCCAGCAGCCAAGCATCAAGCAATGAGCAGTTCTTC,CASSQASSNEQFF
TRBJ2-7,13,few,NA,TRBV28,TGTGCCACCCTGAGCGGGCAACTCTACGAGCAGTACTTC,CATLSGQLYEQYF
TRBJ2-2,14,NA,TRBD2,TRBV9,TGTGCCAGCGGGGCTAGCGGGAGTTCCGGGGAGCTGTTTTTT,CASGASGSSGELFF
TRBJ2-3,15,NA,NA,TRBV10-2,TGCGCCAGCTCCAACGGGGGCGCGGGCACAGATACGCAGTATTTT,CASSNGGAGTDTQYF
TRBJ2-1,18,many,TRBD2,TRBV6-8,TGTGCCAGCAGTTACTCTCAACCGGGACTAGCATCGTACAATGAGCAGTTCTTC,CASSYSQPGLASYNEQFF
TRBJ2-7,14,many,TRBD2,TRBV9,TGTGCCAGCAGCATGAGCGGGAGGGCCGACGAGCAGTACTTC,CASSMSGRADEQYF
TRBJ2-3,15,NA,NA,TRBV11-3,TGTGCCAGCAGTTCAAAGGGGCCCGCGACAGATACGCAGTATTTT,CASSSKGPATDTQYF
TRBJ1-3,15,many,TRBD1,TRBV6-8,TGTGCCAGCAGGCAACAGGGGTCTGGAGGAAACACCATATATTTT,CASRQQGSGGNTIYF
TRBJ2-7,19,medium-sized,TRBD2,TRBV11-3,TGTGCCAGCAGCTTGCGCTTTGGTGGGATAGCGGGAACCGCCTACGAGCAGTACTTC,CASSLRFGGIAGTAYEQYF
TRBJ2-7,13,NA,NA,TRBV6-8,TGTGCCACTAAAGCCCCGGGCTCCTACGAGCAGTACTTC,CATKAPGSYEQYF
TRBJ1-1,15,NA,TRBD1,TRBV9,TGTGCCAGCAGCCAAGGGACAGGGGGGAACACTGAAGCTTTCTTT,CASSQGTGGNTEAFF
TRBJ2-7,17,NA,NA,TRBV19,TGTGCCAGTAGTGCCAGGATTGCGGGATTATCCTCCTACGAGCAGTACTTC,CASSARIAGLSSYEQYF
TRBJ2-7,12,NA,NA,TRBV30,TGTGCCGGCCAGACTAAGCGGTACGAGCAGTACTTC,CAGQTKRYEQYF
TRBJ2-7,12,NA,NA,TRBV6-8,TGTGCCATCACAGGAAAATCCTACGAGCAGTACTTC,CAITGKSYEQYF
TRBJ1-2,14,NA,TRBD1,TRBV19,TGTGCCAGTAGCAACAGGGGACCCGTCTATGGCTACACCTTC,CASSNRGPVYGYTF
TRBJ2-3,15,few,TRBD2,TRBV11-3,TGTGCCAGCAGATTCGGGACTAGCGGCACAGATACGCAGTATTTT,CASRFGTSGTDTQYF
TRBJ2-2,15,few,NA,TRBV9,TGTGCCAGCAGCTTTATAGACTCCAACACCGGGGAGCTGTTTTTT,CASSFIDSNTGELFF
TRBJ2-2,18,few,TRBD2,TRBV30,TGTGCCTGGAGTGTACGGCAGACTAGCGGGAGGGCCGCCGGGGAGCTGTTTTTT,CAWSVRQTSGRAAGELFF
TRBJ2-1,16,medium-sized,TRBD2,TRBV11-3,TGTGCCAGCAGCTTATCTGGGACTAGCGGGCGTAATGAGCAGTTCTTC,CASSLSGTSGRNEQFF
TRBJ2-1,17,NA,TRBD1,TRBV9,TGTGCCAGCAGCGTAGACCCCGGGACAGCCTCCTACAATGAGCAGTTCTTC,CASSVDPGTASYNEQFF
TRBJ1-2,15,many,NA,TRBV11-3,TGTGCCAGCAGCTTAGTGCCCAGGAGTAACTATGGCTACACCTTC,CASSLVPRSNYGYTF
TRBJ2-6,13,medium-sized,NA,TRBV6-8,TGTGCCAGCAGCTCCTCTGGGGCCAACGTCCTGACTTTC,CASSSSGANVLTF
TRBJ2-2,16,few,NA,TRBV9,TGTGCCAGCAGCGTAGGTCCGGGTCTGAACACCGGGGAGCTGTTTTTT,CASSVGPGLNTGELFF